Listed here are 3 T cell receptor beta chains from one sample, sequenced in a study of T cells in Graves' hyperthyroidism and ophthalmopathy. Researchers took RNA transcripts and amplified the TCR beta CDR3 regions from them. The HTBI set primed first-round TCR CDR3 RT-PCR. MiXCR, applied by TCRdb to the multiplex PCR reads, yields one record per CDR3 protein. The sample holds about 700,000 distinct CDR3 sequences; around 13% are singletons and the top ten take roughly 10%. Sequenced input: blood. The receptors were gathered from a woman between 18 and 30 years old with Graves' hyperthyroidism.

The J gene is TRBJ2-5, the V gene TRBV29-1, with a possible D match to TRBD1 (6 bases). The CDR3 has 13 amino acids. Trimming left V 5 bases short and J 5 bases short, with 15 bases between. CDR1 and CDR2 (germline): SQVTM, ANQGSEA. CDR3 coding DNA: TGCAGCGTTAACACAGGGAATTGGGAGACCCAGTACTTC. The encoded protein is CSVNTGNWETQYF.

This clonotype was recorded many times. This sequence joins TRBV20-1 and TRBJ2-3, with D maybe TRBD2 (6 bases). The V gene's germline CDR1 is DFQATT and CDR2 SNEGSKA (reference sequence). The V end lost 0 bases, the J end lost 2 bases, and 12 bases lay between the germline ends. This CDR3 has 15 residues. The CDR3 is CSARDFAGYTDTQYF. The CDR3 DNA reads TGCAGTGCTAGAGACTTTGCGGGATACACAGATACGCAGTATTTT.

The chain uses TRBV2 and TRBJ2-6; no clear D gene. The CDR3 extends over 15 amino acids. V lost 6 bases and J 0 bases, leaving 9 bases between the germline ends. Germline CDR1 and CDR2: SNHLY and FYNNEI. CDR3 region: CASSYRTSGANVLTF. CDR3 coding DNA: TGTGCCAGCAGCTACCGTACCTCTGGGGCCAACGTCCTGACTTTC.